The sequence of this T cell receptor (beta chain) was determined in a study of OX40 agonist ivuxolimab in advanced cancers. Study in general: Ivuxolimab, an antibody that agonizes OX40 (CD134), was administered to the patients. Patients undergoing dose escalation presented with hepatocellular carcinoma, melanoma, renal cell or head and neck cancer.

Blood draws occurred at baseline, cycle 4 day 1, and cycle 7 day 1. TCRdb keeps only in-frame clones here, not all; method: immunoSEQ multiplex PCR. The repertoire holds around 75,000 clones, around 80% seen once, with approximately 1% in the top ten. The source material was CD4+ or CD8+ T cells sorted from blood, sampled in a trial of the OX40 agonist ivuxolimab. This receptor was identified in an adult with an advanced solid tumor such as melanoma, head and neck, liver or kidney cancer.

The CDR3 DNA sequence: TGTGCCAGCAGGCAGGGGGCCTACGAGCAGTACTTC. It specifies CASRQGAYEQYF. The chain uses TRBV6-1 and TRBJ2-7, with TRBD1 matching 7 bases. The CDR3 spans 12 residues. V shed 6 bases and J 2 bases; nucleotides not matched to a gene: 1. CDR1 and CDR2 (germline): MNHNS, SASEGT.